The next 10 T cell receptor beta chains were all read from a single sample in a study of OX40 agonist ivuxolimab in advanced cancers. Method: immunoSEQ multiplex PCR; TCRdb's copy keeps in-frame clones and lacks some. The top ten clones hold 9.5% to 10% of a sample with about 79,000 clones, approximately 94% of them seen once. Sequencing was performed on CD4+ or CD8+ T cells sorted from blood, taken in a trial of the OX40 agonist ivuxolimab. These receptors were obtained from an adult with an advanced solid tumor such as melanoma, head and neck, liver or kidney cancer.

V and J are TRBV7-9 and TRBJ2-5; 9 bases fit TRBD1. Germline V gene data show CDR1 as SEHNR and CDR2 as FQNEAQ (reference sequence). The CDR3 is 12 amino acids. V trimming: 5 bases; J trimming: 5 bases; junction bases outside the gene matches: 0. The CDR3 sequence is CASSDRGETQYF. The CDR3 coding sequence is TGTGCCAGCAGCGACAGGGGGGAGACCCAGTACTTC. The variable domain in full, completed from reference TRBV7-9 and TRBJ2-5, reads DTGVSQNPRHKITKRGQNVTFRCDPISEHNRLYWYRQTLGQGPEFLTYFQNEAQLEKSRLLSDRFSAERPKGSFSTLEIQRTEQGDSAMYLCASSDRGETQYFGPGTRLLVL.

This clone has just one count. The chain has TRBV27 and TRBJ2-2, with a possible D match to TRBD2 (5 bases). CDR3 length equals 13 residues. From germline, CDR1 is MNHEY and CDR2 SMNVEV (reference sequence). V lost 5 bases, J lost 5 bases, and 9 bases lay in between. CDR3 nucleotide sequence: TGTGCCAGCAGTCCCTCGGGGACCGGGGAGCTGTTTTTT. This encodes CASSPSGTGELFF.

This clone came up a few times. This chain joins TRBV5-4 and TRBJ2-5; D assignment may be TRBD1 or TRBD2 (5 bases each). This CDR3 is 14 amino acids long. V was shortened by 4 bases and J by 7 bases, with 17 bases between the two germline ends. Germline lookup yields CDR1 SGHNT and CDR2 YYREEE (reference sequence). CDR3 amino acids: CASSADIAEGTQYF. In nucleotides, the CDR3 is TGTGCCAGCAGCGCGGACATTGCCGAGGGGACCCAGTACTTC.

J is TRBJ1-5 and V is TRBV15; D is possibly TRBD1 (5 bases). Trimming left V 0 bases short and J 8 bases short, with 14 bases between. This CDR3 contains 15 residues. Germline values: CDR1 LNHNV, CDR2 YYDKDF (reference sequence). CDR3 in amino acids: CATSRDLAGNKPQHF. The CDR3 nucleotides are TGTGCCACCAGCAGAGATCTGGCAGGGAATAAGCCCCAGCATTTT.

The rearrangement uses TRBV28 and TRBJ1-5, with D unclear. The V gene lost 4 bases and the J gene lost 1 base, with 8 bases spanning the gap. This CDR3 has 14 residues. Germline loops: CDR1 MDHEN, CDR2 SYDVKM. CDR3 nucleotides: TGTGCCAGCAGTTCCCCCCGAAGCAATCAGCCCCAGCATTTT. This codes for CASSSPRSNQPQHF.

V usage is TRBV28 and J usage is TRBJ2-5; D possibly corresponds to TRBD1 (6 bases). The CDR3 sequence is 14 residues long. Germline CDR1 and CDR2: MDHEN and SYDVKM. V was pared by 2 bases and J by 3 bases, with 10 bases between. The CDR3, as DNA: TGTGCCAGCAGTTTAAGACAGGTGGAAGAGACCCAGTACTTC. It is translated as CASSLRQVEETQYF.

This chain links TRBV28 with TRBJ1-3, with D uncertain. Trimming took off 1 base at V and 0 bases at J, with 13 bases between the two ends. In germline, CDR1 is MDHEN, CDR2 SYDVKM. The CDR3 consists of 17 residues. The CDR3 sequence: CASSLYLDSPSGNTIYF. Written as DNA, the CDR3 is TGTGCCAGCAGTTTATATCTCGATAGCCCCTCTGGAAACACCATATATTTT.

The count of this clone is one. The chain links TRBV7-9 to TRBJ2-7; 8 bases agree with TRBD1. J gave up 0 bases and V 4 bases, and 2 bases lay outside the gene matches. The CDR3 runs to 14 residues. CDR1 is SEHNR, CDR2 FQNEAQ, per germline (reference sequence). The CDR3 sequence: CASSWDRSSYEQYF. The CDR3 nucleotides read TGTGCCAGCAGCTGGGACAGGAGCTCCTACGAGCAGTACTTC.

The genes are TRBV7-2 and TRBJ2-1; 9 bases match TRBD1. The CDR3 spans 14 residues. J lost 9 bases, V lost 3 bases, and 6 bases had no gene match. Germline CDR1 SGHTA, CDR2 FQGNSA. CDR3 DNA sequence: TGTGCCAGCAGCTTTGGGACAGGGCCTACTGAGCAGTTCTTC. Its protein is CASSFGTGPTEQFF.

The table lists this clone with a count of one. This chain joins TRBV9 and TRBJ1-2; 8 bases align to TRBD1. The V gene end was trimmed by 0 bases and the J gene end by 4 bases; junction bases not matched to a gene: 5. The CDR3 consists of 15 residues. Germline CDR1 SGDLS, CDR2 YYNGEE. As DNA, the CDR3 is TGTGCCAGCAGCGTAGGTCAGGGGGCCATCTATGGCTACACCTTC. Translation gives CASSVGQGAIYGYTF.